This TCR beta chain is from a study of tumor-infiltrating lymphocytes in localized non-small cell lung cancer. Across the study: The cohort mixed smokers and never-smokers, several histologies, and some post-neoadjuvant-chemotherapy samples. Study-level results: Technical variation could not be separated from intratumor heterogeneity here. Higher tumor T cell infiltration than in uninvolved lung was supported by TCRbeta sequencing. TCR sequencing covered a subset of patients with enough tissue.

Method: immunoSEQ multiplex PCR; TCRdb's copy keeps in-frame clones and lacks some. The sample yields about 24,000 clones, about three fifths seen once. Germline values: CDR1 SGHRS, CDR2 YFSETQ. V shed 1 base and J 0 bases; nucleotides not matched to a gene: 2. The CDR3 contains 15 residues. This clone was seen a single time. What it binds is unknown. Sequencing was performed on lung tumor tissue. The chain couples TRBV5-1 to TRBJ2-3; 7 bases match TRBD2. This TCR derives from a human donor with non-small cell lung cancer. In nucleotides, the CDR3 is TGCGCCAGCAGCTTGAGGGAGGGGAGCACAGATACGCAGTATTTT. It translates to CASSLREGSTDTQYF.